What follows are 11 T cell receptor beta chains derived from one specimen sequenced in a study of radiotherapy plus CTLA-4 blockade in lung cancer. The table came from immunoSEQ multiplex PCR; TCRdb's copy has only in-frame clones and leaves some out. The profile shows roughly 62,000 clones, approximately 77% of them singletons. The sequencing here drew on peripheral blood, taken from a patient treated with radiotherapy plus ipilimumab. These receptors came from a human donor with non-small cell lung cancer who had a complete response to radiotherapy plus ipilimumab.

The chain employs TRBV7-2 and TRBJ1-2, with 8 positions matching TRBD1. This CDR3 comprises 14 residues. After removal of 3 bases from V and 2 bases from J, the junction contained 2 bases not matched to a gene. Germline V gives CDR1 SGHTA, CDR2 FQGNSA. CDR3 amino acids: CASSFAGGNYGYTF. DNA for the CDR3: TGTGCCAGCAGCTTCGCAGGGGGCAACTATGGCTACACCTTC.

The rearrangement uses TRBV11-2 and TRBJ1-1, with D unresolved. CDR3 size: 13 residues. Trimming took off 4 bases at V and 3 bases at J, with 9 bases between the two ends. Germline V gene lookup returns CDR1 SGHAT and CDR2 FQNNGV. The DNA of the CDR3 is TGTGCCAGCAGCTACGAAGATGACACTGAAGCTTTCTTT. Amino acids: CASSYEDDTEAFF.

The V gene is TRBV14, the J gene TRBJ2-1; 7 nucleotides align to TRBD1. With V trimmed by 2 bases and J by 5 bases, 9 bases remained unmatched. The length of the CDR3 is 16 residues. Looked up from germline, CDR1 is SGHDN and CDR2 is FVKESK. The CDR3 is CASSQNTGDVDNEQFF. DNA for the CDR3: TGTGCCAGCAGCCAAAACACAGGGGACGTAGACAATGAGCAGTTCTTC.

J is TRBJ2-7 and V is TRBV6-1; tentative D call: TRBD1 (6 bases). V lost 8 bases and J lost 6, with 11 bases in between. Per germline, CDR1 MNHNS and CDR2 SASEGT. The CDR3 extends over 11 amino acids. In DNA, the CDR3 is TGTGCCAGCCGACAGGCCCTCGAGCAGTACTTC. It specifies CASRQALEQYF.

The V call is TRBV18, the J call TRBJ2-2; a possible D gene is TRBD1 (6 bases). Germline CDR1 is KGHSH and CDR2 is LQKENI. Trimming left V 3 bases short and J 2 bases short, with 13 bases between. The CDR3 extends over 16 amino acids. For the CDR3, the DNA is TGTGCCAGCTCACCTCAACGACAGGTCAACACCGGGGAGCTGTTTTTT. Encoded protein: CASSPQRQVNTGELFF.

The sample holds one count of this clone. The chain uses TRBV6-6 and TRBJ1-5; D not resolved. Trimming cost V 8 bases and J 4 bases, with 21 bases left between them. Per the germline V gene, CDR1 is MNHNY and CDR2 is SVGAGI (reference sequence). The length of the CDR3 is 16 residues. DNA for the CDR3: TGTGCCAGCTTGAGGGTGGCAGGACTTCAAAATCAGCCCCAGCATTTT. Its protein product is CASLRVAGLQNQPQHF.

This clone was observed a handful of times. This chain links TRBV4-3 with TRBJ2-2; D is undetermined. With 0 bases removed from V and 7 bases from J, the gap between germline ends came to 12 bases. This CDR3 has 15 residues. The germline V gene has CDR1 LGHNA and CDR2 YSLEER. The DNA for the CDR3 is TGCGCCAGCAGCCAAGATAGGCTTCTAAGCGGGGAGCTGTTTTTT. This sequence encodes CASSQDRLLSGELFF.

Only a few counts were recorded for this clone. The V and J genes are TRBV19 and TRBJ1-4; TRBD1 aligns across 8 bases. The germline V gene has CDR1 LNHDA and CDR2 SQIVND (reference sequence). CDR3 length: 15 residues. J was trimmed by 7 bases and V by 3 bases; bases with no gene match: 7. The CDR3 here is CASSIEAGGGEKLFF. The CDR3 DNA reads TGTGCCAGTAGTATCGAGGCAGGGGGCGGTGAAAAACTGTTTTTT.

The count of this clone is one. This rearrangement joins TRBV29-1 to TRBJ2-2; D is possibly TRBD2 (5 bases). This CDR3 spans 14 amino acids. Germline V gene sequence: CDR1 SQVTM, CDR2 ANQGSEA. Trimming took off 2 bases at V and 1 base at J, with 8 bases between the two ends. CDR3 nucleotide sequence: TGCAGCGTTGAAAGACGGGAGAACACCGGGGAGCTGTTTTTT. It encodes CSVERRENTGELFF.

The chain uses TRBV7-2 and TRBJ2-7; tentatively, D is TRBD1 (6 bases). Germline-derived CDR1 and CDR2 are SGHTA and FQGNSA. The CDR3 length is 14 residues. V lost 3 bases to trimming and J lost 4 bases, with 13 bases between them. CDR3 sequence reads: CASSFGRGMYEQYF. The DNA for the CDR3 is TGTGCCAGCAGCTTCGGCAGGGGAATGTACGAGCAGTACTTC.

This clone has a single count. The rearrangement links TRBV2 to TRBJ1-2; the D gene is possibly TRBD1 (5 bases). The CDR3 consists of 12 residues. V lost 2 bases, J lost 7 bases, and 8 bases lay in between. Germline V gene sequence: CDR1 SNHLY, CDR2 FYNNEI. The CDR3 loop reads CASSEPRVGYTF. CDR3 nucleotide sequence: TGTGCCAGCAGTGAACCCAGGGTTGGCTACACCTTC.